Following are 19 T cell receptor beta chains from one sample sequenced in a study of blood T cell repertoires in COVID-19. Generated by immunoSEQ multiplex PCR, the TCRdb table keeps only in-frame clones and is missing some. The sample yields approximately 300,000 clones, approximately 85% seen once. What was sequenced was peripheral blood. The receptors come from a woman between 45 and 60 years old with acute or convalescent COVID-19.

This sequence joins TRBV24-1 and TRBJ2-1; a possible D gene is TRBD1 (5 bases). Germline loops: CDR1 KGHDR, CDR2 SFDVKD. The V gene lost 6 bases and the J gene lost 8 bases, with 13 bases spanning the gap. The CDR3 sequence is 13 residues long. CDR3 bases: TGTGCCACCAGTCCCCCCCCAGGGCATGAGCAGTTCTTC. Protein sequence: CATSPPPGHEQFF.

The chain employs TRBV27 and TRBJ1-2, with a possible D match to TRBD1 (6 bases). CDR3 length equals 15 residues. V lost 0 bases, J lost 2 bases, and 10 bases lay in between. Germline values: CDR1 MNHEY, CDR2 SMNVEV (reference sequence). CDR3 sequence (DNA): TGTGCCAGCAGTTTATCGGCCAGGGGAAACTATGGCTACACCTTC. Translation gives CASSLSARGNYGYTF.

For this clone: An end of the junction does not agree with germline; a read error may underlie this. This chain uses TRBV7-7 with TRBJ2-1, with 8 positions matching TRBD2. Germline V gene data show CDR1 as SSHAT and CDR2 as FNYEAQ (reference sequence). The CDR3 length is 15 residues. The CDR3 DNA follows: TGTGCTAGCAGCTTAGCTAGCGGGCTATACAATGAGCAGTTCTTC. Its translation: CASSLASGLYNEQFF.

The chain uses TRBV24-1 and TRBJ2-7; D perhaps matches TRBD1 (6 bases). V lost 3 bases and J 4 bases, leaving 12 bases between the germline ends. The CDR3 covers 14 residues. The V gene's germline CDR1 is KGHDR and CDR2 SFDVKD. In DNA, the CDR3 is TGTGCCACCAGTGATGCCGGGACAAAATACGAGCAGTACTTC. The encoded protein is CATSDAGTKYEQYF.

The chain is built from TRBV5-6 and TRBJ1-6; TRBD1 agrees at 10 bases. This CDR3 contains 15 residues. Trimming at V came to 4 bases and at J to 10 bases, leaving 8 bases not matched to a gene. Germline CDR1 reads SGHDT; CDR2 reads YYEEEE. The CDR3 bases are TGTGCCAGCAGCGGGGACAGGGGAGGGGAGTCACCCCTCCACTTT. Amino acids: CASSGDRGGESPLHF.

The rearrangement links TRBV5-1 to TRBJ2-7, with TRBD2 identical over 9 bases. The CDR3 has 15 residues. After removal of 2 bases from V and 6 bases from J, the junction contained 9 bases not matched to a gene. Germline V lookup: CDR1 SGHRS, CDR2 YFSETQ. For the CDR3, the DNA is TGCGCCAGCAGCTTTTTAGCGGGAGTGGAGGTCGAGCAGTACTTC. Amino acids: CASSFLAGVEVEQYF.

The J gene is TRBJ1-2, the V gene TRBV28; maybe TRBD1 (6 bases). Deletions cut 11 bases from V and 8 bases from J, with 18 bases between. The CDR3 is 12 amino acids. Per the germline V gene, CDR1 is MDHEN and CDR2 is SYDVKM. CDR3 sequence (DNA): TGTGCCGGGGGCCGAGGTGGAGTCGGCTACACCTTC. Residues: CAGGRGGVGYTF.

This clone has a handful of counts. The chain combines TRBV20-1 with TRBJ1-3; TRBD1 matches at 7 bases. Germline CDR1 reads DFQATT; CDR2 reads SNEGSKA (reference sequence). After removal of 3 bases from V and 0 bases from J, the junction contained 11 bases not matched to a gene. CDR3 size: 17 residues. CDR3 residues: CSASRGMTGNSGNTIYF. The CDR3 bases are TGCAGTGCTAGTCGGGGAATGACAGGGAACTCTGGAAACACCATATATTTT.

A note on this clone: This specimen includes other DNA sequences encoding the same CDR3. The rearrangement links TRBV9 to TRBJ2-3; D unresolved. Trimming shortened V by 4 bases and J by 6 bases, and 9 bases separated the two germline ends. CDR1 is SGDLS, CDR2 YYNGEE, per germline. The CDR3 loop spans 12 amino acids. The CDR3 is CASSQTRDTQYF. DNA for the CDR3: TGTGCCAGCAGCCAGACAAGGGATACGCAGTATTTT.

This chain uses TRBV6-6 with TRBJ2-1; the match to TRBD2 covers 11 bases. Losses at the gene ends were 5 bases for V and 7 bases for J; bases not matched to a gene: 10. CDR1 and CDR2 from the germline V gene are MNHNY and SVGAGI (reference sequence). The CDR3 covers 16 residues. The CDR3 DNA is TGTGCCAGCAGTCCCCTTAGCGGGAGGGCGAAAAATGAGCAGTTCTTC. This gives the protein CASSPLSGRAKNEQFF.

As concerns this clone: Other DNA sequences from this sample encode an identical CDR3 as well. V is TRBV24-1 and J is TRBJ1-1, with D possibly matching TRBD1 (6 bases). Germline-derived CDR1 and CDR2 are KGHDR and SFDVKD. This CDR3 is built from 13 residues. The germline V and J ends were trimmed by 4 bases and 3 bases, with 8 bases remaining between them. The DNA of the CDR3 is TGTGCCACCAGTGACAGGGGAGACACTGAAGCTTTCTTT. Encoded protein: CATSDRGDTEAFF.

CDR3 nucleotides: TGCGCCAGCAGCTTGGCCGGGGGGGGACAGCCCCAGCATTTT. It translates to CASSLAGGGQPQHF. V usage is TRBV5-1 and J usage is TRBJ1-5, with D maybe TRBD1 (5 bases). This CDR3 is built from 14 residues. V lost 0 bases and J 7 bases, leaving 11 bases between the germline ends. In germline, CDR1 is SGHRS, CDR2 YFSETQ.

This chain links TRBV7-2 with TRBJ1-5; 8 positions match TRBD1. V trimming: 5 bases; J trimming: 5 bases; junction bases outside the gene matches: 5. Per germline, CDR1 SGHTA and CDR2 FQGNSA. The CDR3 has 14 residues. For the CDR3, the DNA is TGTGCCAGCAGCACAGGACAGGGATATCAGCCCCAGCATTTT. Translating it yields CASSTGQGYQPQHF.

The CDR3 here is CASSPPPGQGIYGYTF. The CDR3 DNA reads as TGTGCCAGCAGTCCGCCACCGGGACAGGGCATCTATGGCTACACCTTC. The rearrangement links TRBV28 to TRBJ1-2; 9 bases are shared with TRBD1. V lost 5 bases, J lost 4 bases, and 11 bases stayed unmatched. Germline V gene lookup returns CDR1 MDHEN and CDR2 SYDVKM. This CDR3 is 16 amino acids long.

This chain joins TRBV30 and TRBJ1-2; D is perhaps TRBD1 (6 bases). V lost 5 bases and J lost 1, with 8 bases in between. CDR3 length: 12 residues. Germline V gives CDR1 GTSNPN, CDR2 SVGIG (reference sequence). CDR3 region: CAWAGDNYGYTF. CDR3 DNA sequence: TGTGCCTGGGCAGGGGATAACTATGGCTACACCTTC.

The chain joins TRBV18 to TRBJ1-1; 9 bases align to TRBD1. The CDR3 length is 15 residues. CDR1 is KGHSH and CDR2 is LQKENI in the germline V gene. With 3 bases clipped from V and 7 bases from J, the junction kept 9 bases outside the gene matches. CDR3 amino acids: CASSPSPGQGGEAFF. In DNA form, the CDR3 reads TGTGCCAGCTCACCCAGCCCGGGACAGGGAGGTGAAGCTTTCTTT.

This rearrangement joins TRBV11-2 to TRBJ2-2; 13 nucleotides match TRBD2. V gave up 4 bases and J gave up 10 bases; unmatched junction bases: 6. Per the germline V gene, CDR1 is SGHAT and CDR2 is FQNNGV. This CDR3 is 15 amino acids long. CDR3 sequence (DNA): TGTGCCAGCAGCTCCCGGACTAGCGGGAGAGAGGAGCTGTTTTTT. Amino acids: CASSSRTSGREELFF.

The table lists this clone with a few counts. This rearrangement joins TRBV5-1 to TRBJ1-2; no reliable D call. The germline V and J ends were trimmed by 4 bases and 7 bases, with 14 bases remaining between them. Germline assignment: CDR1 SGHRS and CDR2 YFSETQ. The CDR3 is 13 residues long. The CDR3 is CASSVRGEGGYTF. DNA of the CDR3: TGCGCCAGCAGCGTGCGAGGAGAGGGTGGCTACACCTTC.

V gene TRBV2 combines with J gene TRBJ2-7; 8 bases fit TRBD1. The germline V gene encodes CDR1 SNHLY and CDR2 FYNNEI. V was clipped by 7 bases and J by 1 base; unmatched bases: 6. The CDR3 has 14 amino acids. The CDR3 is CASTDRGGSYEQYF. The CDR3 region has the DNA TGTGCCAGCACCGACAGGGGTGGTTCCTACGAGCAGTACTTC.